This T cell receptor beta chain emerged from a study of blood T cells in healthy people across ages. Regarding the study as a whole: Estimated diversity that came from one million T cells was considered an underestimate. Among long-lived donors, naive CD4+ cells were more numerous and diversity higher than in aged donors.

Comments on this clonotype: Antigen specificity is unknown.

Then a second PCR, running about 6 to 11 cycles, was carried out with a sample-barcoded 5' primer and a J-beta primer mix. TCRdb ran MiXCR on the 5' RACE reads and lists one entry per CDR3 protein. In the table there are about 970,000 distinct CDR3 sequences, roughly 51% of which are singletons. There are 15 residues in the CDR3. V trimming: 6 bases; J trimming: 5 bases; junction bases outside the gene matches: 7. V and J are TRBV12-3 or TRBV12-4 and TRBJ1-4; the match to TRBD1 covers 9 bases. Sequenced: blood. The origin of this receptor is a woman aged 55-75 years in good health. CDR3 coding DNA: TGTGCCAGCAGGGGAAACAGGGGGCGCAATGAAAAACTGTTTTTT. It specifies CASRGNRGRNEKLFF.